This TCR beta chain derives from a study of CD8+ T cells in alopecia areata. The study's findings and limits: Normal skin's resident alphabeta T cells are sequenced alongside lesional scalp T cells. The study found that many expanded lesional clones persisted in scalp and blood during tofacitinib.

As concerns this clone: The antigen is not known.

This CDR3 has 15 amino acids. The ends lost 1 base at V and 1 base at J; junction bases unmatched: 2. Germline CDR1 is SGHRS and CDR2 is YFSETQ. cDNA prepared by RNA extraction and subsequent reverse transcription served as the template for sequencing. The assay was immunoSEQ multiplex PCR, and TCRdb's table has in-frame clones only and misses some. The sample comprises 150,000 to 200,000 clones, roughly 66% of which are singletons, and over 1% rests with the top ten. Treatment noted: oral pan-JAK inhibitor, 5-10 mg twice daily. Collected material from alopecia areata patients comprised lesional scalp punch biopsies and peripheral blood. Sorted out of PBMCs were CD4+ T cells and CD8+ T cells.

The genes are TRBV5-1 and TRBJ2-3; 8 nucleotides line up with TRBD2. The receptor comes from a human donor with alopecia areata. The specimen was CD4+ T cells sorted from blood, collected at week 24, from a patient treated with tofacitinib. The CDR3 DNA reads TGCGCCAGCAGCTTGAGCGGGGGAGGCACAGATACGCAGTATTTT. Its protein product is CASSLSGGGTDTQYF. Drawing the rest from reference TRBV5-1 and TRBJ2-3, the complete variable domain is KAGVTQTPRYLIKTRGQQVTLSCSPISGHRSVSWYQQTPGQGLQFLFEYFSETQRNKGNFPGRFSGRQFSNSRSEMNVSTLELGDSALYLCASSLSGGGTDTQYFGPGTRLTVL.